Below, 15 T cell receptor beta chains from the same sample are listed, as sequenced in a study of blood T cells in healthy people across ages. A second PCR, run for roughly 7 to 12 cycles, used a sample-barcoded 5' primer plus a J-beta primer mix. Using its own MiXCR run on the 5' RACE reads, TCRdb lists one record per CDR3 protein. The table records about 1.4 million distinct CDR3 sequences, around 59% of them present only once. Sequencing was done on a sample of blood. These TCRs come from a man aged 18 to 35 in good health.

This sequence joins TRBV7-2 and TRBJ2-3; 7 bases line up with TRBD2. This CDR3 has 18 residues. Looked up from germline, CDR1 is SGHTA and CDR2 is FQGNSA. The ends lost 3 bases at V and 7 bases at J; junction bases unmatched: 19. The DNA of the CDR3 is TGTGCCAGCAGCTTCGATATACGTCTCAAGCGGGGCTTGAATACGCAGTATTTT. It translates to CASSFDIRLKRGLNTQYF.

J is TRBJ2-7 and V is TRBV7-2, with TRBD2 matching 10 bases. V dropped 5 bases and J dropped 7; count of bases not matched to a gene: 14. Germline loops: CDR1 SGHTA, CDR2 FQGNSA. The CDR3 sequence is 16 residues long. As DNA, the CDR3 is TGTGCCAGCAGCGTAACGTCTAGCGGGAGACTGGGGGAGCAGTACTTC. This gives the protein CASSVTSSGRLGEQYF. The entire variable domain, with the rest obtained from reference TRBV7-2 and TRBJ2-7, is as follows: GAGVSQSPSNKVTEKGKDVELRCDPISGHTALYWYRQSLGQGLEFLIYFQGNSAPDKSGLPSDRFSAERTGGSVSTLTIQRTQQEDSAVYLCASSVTSSGRLGEQYFGPGTRLTVT.

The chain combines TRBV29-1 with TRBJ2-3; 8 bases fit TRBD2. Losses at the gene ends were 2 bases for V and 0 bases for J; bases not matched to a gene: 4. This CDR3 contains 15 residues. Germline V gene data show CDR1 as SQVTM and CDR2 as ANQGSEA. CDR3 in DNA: TGCAGCGTTGAATTCGGCGGGGGGAGCACAGATACGCAGTATTTT. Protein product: CSVEFGGGSTDTQYF.

CDR3 in DNA: TGTGCCAGCAGCCACGGGACAGGGGAAGACTACAATGAGCAGTTCTTC. Its protein product is CASSHGTGEDYNEQFF. The gene calls are TRBV13 and TRBJ2-1, with TRBD1 identical over 10 bases. This CDR3 comprises 16 residues. Germline V gene sequence: CDR1 PRHDT, CDR2 FYEKMQ (reference sequence). The ends lost 5 bases at V and 3 bases at J; junction bases unmatched: 7.

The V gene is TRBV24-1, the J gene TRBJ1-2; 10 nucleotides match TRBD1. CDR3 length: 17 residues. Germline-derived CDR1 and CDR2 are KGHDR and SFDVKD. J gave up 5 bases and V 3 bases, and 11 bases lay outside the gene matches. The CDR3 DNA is TGTGCCACCAGTGATCCGGGGACAGGGGAGCCCCGGTATGGCTACACCTTC. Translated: CATSDPGTGEPRYGYTF.

CDR3 loop: CASSYSQGSWELFF. The CDR3 coding sequence is TGTGCCAGCAGTTACTCGCAGGGTTCATGGGAGCTGTTTTTT. The V and J genes are TRBV6-5 and TRBJ2-2; D perhaps matches TRBD1 (5 bases). CDR1 MNHEY and CDR2 SVGAGI come from the germline V gene. The CDR3 is 14 amino acids. Trimming shortened V by 0 bases and J by 9 bases, and 11 bases separated the two germline ends.

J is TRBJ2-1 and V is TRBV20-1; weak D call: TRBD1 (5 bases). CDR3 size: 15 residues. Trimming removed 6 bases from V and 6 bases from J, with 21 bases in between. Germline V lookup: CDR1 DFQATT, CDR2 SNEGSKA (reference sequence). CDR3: CSAPDSLLDGNEQFF. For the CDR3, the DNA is TGCAGTGCCCCTGACAGTCTGTTGGATGGCAATGAGCAGTTCTTC.

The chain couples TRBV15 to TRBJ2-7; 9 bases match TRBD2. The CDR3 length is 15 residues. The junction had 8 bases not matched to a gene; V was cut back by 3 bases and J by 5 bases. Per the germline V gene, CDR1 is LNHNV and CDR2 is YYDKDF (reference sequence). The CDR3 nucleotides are TGTGCCACCAGCAGGGCTAGCGGGGCGGGTCACGAGCAGTACTTC. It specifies CATSRASGAGHEQYF.

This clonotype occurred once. The CDR3 protein is CSAVPGGGDTQYF. The CDR3 bases are TGCAGCGCCGTTCCCGGGGGCGGTGATACGCAGTATTTT. V is TRBV29-1 and J is TRBJ2-3; D possibly uses TRBD1 or TRBD2 (6 bases each). Germline V gene data show CDR1 as SQVTM and CDR2 as ANQGSEA. CDR3 length equals 13 residues. With 7 bases removed from V and 6 bases from J, the gap between germline ends came to 17 bases.

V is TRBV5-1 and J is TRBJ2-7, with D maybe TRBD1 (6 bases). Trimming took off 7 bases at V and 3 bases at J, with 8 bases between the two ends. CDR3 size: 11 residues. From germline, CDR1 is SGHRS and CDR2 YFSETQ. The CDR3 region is CASGDNYEQYF. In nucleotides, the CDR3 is TGCGCCAGCGGGGACAACTACGAGCAGTACTTC.

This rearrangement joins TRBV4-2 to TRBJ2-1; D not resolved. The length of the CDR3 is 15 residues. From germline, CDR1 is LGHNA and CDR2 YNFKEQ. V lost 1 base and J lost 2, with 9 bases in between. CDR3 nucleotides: TGTGCCAGCAGCCAAGGTCCTAGGACCTACAATGAGCAGTTCTTC. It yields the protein CASSQGPRTYNEQFF.

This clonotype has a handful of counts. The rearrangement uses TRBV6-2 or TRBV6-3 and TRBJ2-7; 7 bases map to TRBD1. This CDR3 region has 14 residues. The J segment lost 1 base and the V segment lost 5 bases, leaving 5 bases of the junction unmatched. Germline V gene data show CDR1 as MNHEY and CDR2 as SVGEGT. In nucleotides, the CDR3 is TGTGCCAGCAGTAGCACAGGGGAATCCTACGAGCAGTACTTC. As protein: CASSSTGESYEQYF.

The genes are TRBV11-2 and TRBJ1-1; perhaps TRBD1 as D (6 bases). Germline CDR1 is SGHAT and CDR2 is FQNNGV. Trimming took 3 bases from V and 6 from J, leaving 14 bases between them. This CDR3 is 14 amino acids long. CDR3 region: CASSFHRTDSEAFF. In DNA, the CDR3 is TGTGCCAGCAGCTTCCACCGGACAGACTCTGAAGCTTTCTTT. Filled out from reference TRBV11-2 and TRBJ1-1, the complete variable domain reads EAGVAQSPRYKIIEKRQSVAFWCNPISGHATLYWYQQILGQGPKLLIQFQNNGVVDDSQLPKDRFSAERLKGVDSTLKIQPAKLEDSAVYLCASSFHRTDSEAFFGQGTRLTVV.

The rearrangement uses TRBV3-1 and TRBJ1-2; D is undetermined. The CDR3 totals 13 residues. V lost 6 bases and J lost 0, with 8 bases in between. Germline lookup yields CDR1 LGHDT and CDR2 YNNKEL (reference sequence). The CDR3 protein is CASSPLANYGYTF. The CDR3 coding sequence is TGTGCCAGCAGTCCCCTAGCTAACTATGGCTACACCTTC.

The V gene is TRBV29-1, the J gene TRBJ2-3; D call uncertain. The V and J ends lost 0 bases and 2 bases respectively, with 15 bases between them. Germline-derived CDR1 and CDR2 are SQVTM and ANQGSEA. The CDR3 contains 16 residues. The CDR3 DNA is TGCAGCGTTGAAGATGAGGCAGGATTGCCCACAGATACGCAGTATTTT. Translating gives CSVEDEAGLPTDTQYF.